The sample holds many counts of the clone carrying this T cell receptor (beta chain). Its antigen is unidentified. Found in a library prepared for alpha chains, this beta chain is an off-target read, and its abundance has little meaning. The source of the sample is a study of spatial heterogeneity in lung cancer. TCRdb reanalysed the 5' RACE reads using MiXCR and keeps one entry per CDR3 protein. This repertoire shows some 16,000 distinct CDR3 sequences, approximately 7% found once; its top ten account for about 18%. Study findings and constraints: The estimate shows that only about 6.6% of tumor T cells were covered for alpha and roughly 14% for beta chains. Tumor mutation counts were tracked by expanded intratumoral alpha and beta TCR counts.

Time point specified: sample taken at primary tumor resection. The donors comprised approximately 75 untreated early-stage non-small cell lung cancer patients. Germline assignment: CDR1 LGHDT and CDR2 YNNKEL (reference sequence). Losses at the gene ends were 2 bases for V and 6 bases for J; bases not matched to a gene: 3. The CDR3 covers 15 residues. The chain recombines TRBV3-1 with TRBJ1-6, with 8 nucleotides matching TRBD1. Source: lung tumor tissue, taken at surgery. This receptor was obtained from a female donor with early-stage non-small cell lung cancer. In nucleotides, the CDR3 is TGTGCCAGCAGCCAATCTACAGGGGGTAATTCACCCCTCCACTTT. As protein: CASSQSTGGNSPLHF.